This is a list of T cell receptor beta chains from one sample in a study of T cells in Graves' hyperthyroidism and ophthalmopathy. TCRdb re-called the multiplex PCR reads through MiXCR, storing one row per CDR3 protein. This sample yields fewer than 700,000 distinct CDR3 sequences, of which under 20% are seen a single time; over 3.5% belongs to the top ten. The sequenced sample consisted of blood. These receptors all stem from a woman younger than 45 with Graves' hyperthyroidism. Each CDR3 is given with its conserved first and last residue. D genes are given only for firm matches. The size field is filled for only some rows; it gives once, few, many or a size class.

abundance	v_gene	j_gene	d_gene	CDR3nt	CDR3aa
many	TRBV6-2/TRBV6-3	TRBJ2-5	TRBD2	TGTGCCAGCTGTCCTCTAGCGGGAGTAGAGACCCAGTACTTC	CASCPLAGVETQYF
few	TRBV19	TRBJ2-3	TRBD2	TGTGCCAGTAGTAGCGGGAGGGCCTCAGATACGCAGTATTTT	CASSSGRASDTQYF
few	TRBV10-3	TRBJ2-7	NA	TGTGCCATCAGTGAAGGGGGGGGGCTAATTTACGAGCAGTACTTC	CAISEGGGLIYEQYF
once	TRBV4-1	TRBJ2-1	TRBD2	TGCGCCAGCAGCCAAGTCAGGGTCAGGGCGGGAGGGGTCTACAATGAGCAGTTCTTC	CASSQVRVRAGGVYNEQFF
NA	TRBV7-2	TRBJ2-5	NA	TGTGCCAGCAGCCCCAGGGGTGGGACGACCCAGTACTTC	CASSPRGGTTQYF
many	TRBV20-1	TRBJ2-7	NA	TGCAGTGCTCTGAAGGACGCACGGGGGAACGAGCAGTACTTC	CSALKDARGNEQYF
many	TRBV29-1	TRBJ1-2	NA	TGCAGCGTCCTTGGACACGATGGCTACACCTTC	CSVLGHDGYTF
many	TRBV6-6	TRBJ2-1	TRBD1	TGTGCCAGCAGTTACGGGACAGGGGCTCTAGGACTGAACAATGAGCAGTTCTTC	CASSYGTGALGLNNEQFF
NA	TRBV3-1	TRBJ2-7	NA	TGTGCCAGCAGCCAAGTCCTGGGACCGAGAAGCTCCTACGAGCAGTACTTC	CASSQVLGPRSSYEQYF
few	TRBV28	TRBJ1-2	TRBD1	TGTGCCAGCAGTCCAGGGACAGTCTTATGGAGCTACACCTTC	CASSPGTVLWSYTF